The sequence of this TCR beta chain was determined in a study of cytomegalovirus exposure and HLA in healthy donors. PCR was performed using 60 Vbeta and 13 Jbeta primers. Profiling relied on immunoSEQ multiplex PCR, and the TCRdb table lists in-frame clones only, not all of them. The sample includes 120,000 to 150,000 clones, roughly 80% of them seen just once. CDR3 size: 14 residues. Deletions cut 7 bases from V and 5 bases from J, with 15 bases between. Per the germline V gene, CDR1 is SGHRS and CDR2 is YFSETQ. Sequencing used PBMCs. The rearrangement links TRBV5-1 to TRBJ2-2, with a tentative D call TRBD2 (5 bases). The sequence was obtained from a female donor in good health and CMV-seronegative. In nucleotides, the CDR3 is TGCGCCAGCCGAGTAAGGGAGAGGACCGGGGAGCTGTTTTTT. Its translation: CASRVRERTGELFF.